This TCR beta chain originates from a study of T cell responses to AZD1222 COVID-19 vaccine. There are a few counts of this clone. Its antigen remains unidentified. The V and J ends lost 7 bases and 1 base respectively, with 8 bases between them. This CDR3 is 13 amino acids long. The germline CDR1 and CDR2 sequences are SGHRS and YFSETQ. Sequencing was performed with immunoSEQ multiplex PCR; in TCRdb, only in-frame clones are kept and a portion is missing. This table has 110,000 or so clones, 70% to 90% appearing once. Study results and caveats: Breadth and depth of Spike-specific TCRs rose after two AZD1222 doses. The study identified only six AZD1222 recipients as seropositive at baseline.

The receptor was derived from an adult in good health. The chain is built from TRBV5-1 and TRBJ2-2; TRBD1 might be the D (5 bases). Sequencing used peripheral blood, obtained on day 0 of MenACWY control vaccination. DNA of the CDR3: TGCGCCAGCGGTCAGGGGAACACCGGGGAGCTGTTTTTT. As protein: CASGQGNTGELFF.